This TCR beta chain was recovered during a study of T cells in Graves' hyperthyroidism and ophthalmopathy. Absence of ophthalmopathy progression within 18 months defined stable Graves' hyperthyroidism. Patients having uncontrolled infection, another autoimmune disease, pregnancy or lactation were not included. Points on this clonotype: Its antigen is unidentified.

Study-wide results and caveats: Ophthalmopathy onset followed model prediction by a median approximately six months.

V lost 8 bases and J lost 8; bases outside the gene matches: 12. The CDR3 is made up of 14 amino acids. Germline loops: CDR1 SGHTA, CDR2 FQGNSA. Amplification targeted TCR beta CDR3 regions from RNA transcripts. The primer set for the first-round RT-PCR of the TCR CDR3 was HTBI. MiXCR, run by TCRdb on the multiplex PCR reads, gives a single entry per CDR3 protein. The sample has around 760,000 distinct CDR3 sequences; 35% are singletons. The origin of this receptor is a woman in her forties with Graves' hyperthyroidism. The sample taken for sequencing was blood. The gene calls are TRBV7-2 and TRBJ2-3; 8 nucleotides agree with TRBD1. The CDR3: CASRQGSQRGTQYF. The DNA of the CDR3 is TGTGCCAGCCGACAGGGGAGCCAACGGGGTACGCAGTATTTT.